This TCR beta chain was identified during a study of blood T cell repertoires in COVID-19. Original methodology: Estimation of nucleated cell counts was performed using reference gene primer amplification. Using immunoSEQ multiplex PCR, the repertoire was profiled, and TCRdb retains in-frame clones only, with some absent. Clonal size and the V and J genes are those of that table, whereas D and trimming came from the DNA. The sample holds around 130,000 clones, 85% to 90% seen once. This clonotype was sampled from a woman aged 50 to 65 with acute or convalescent COVID-19. Source material: peripheral blood.

This CDR3 reads CASIRAGRENTEAFF. CDR3 DNA sequence: TGTGCCAGTATCCGGGCTGGTCGGGAGAACACTGAAGCTTTCTTT. The gene calls are TRBV27 and TRBJ1-1; D unresolved. V lost 9 bases to trimming and J lost 1 base, with 18 bases between them. The CDR3 is 15 amino acids. The germline gives CDR1 MNHEY, CDR2 SMNVEV (reference sequence).